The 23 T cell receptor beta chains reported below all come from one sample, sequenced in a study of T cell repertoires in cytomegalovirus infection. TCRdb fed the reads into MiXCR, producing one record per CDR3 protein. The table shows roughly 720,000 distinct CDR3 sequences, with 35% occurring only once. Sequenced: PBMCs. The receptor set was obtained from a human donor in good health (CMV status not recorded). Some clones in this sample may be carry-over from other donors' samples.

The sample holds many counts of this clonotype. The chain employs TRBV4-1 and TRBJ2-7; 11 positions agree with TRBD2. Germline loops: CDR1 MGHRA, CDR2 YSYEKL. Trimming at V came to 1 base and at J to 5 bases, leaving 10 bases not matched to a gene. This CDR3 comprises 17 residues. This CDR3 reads CASSQGLAGPFSNEQYF. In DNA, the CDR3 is TGCGCCAGCAGCCAAGGACTAGCGGGGCCCTTTTCCAACGAGCAGTACTTC.

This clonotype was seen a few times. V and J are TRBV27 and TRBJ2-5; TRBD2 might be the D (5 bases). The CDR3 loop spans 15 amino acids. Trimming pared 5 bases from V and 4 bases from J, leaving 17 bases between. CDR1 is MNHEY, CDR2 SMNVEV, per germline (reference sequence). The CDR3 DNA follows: TGTGCCAGCAGTCAAAGAGAGGGCTTAAGAGAGACCCAGTACTTC. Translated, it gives CASSQREGLRETQYF.

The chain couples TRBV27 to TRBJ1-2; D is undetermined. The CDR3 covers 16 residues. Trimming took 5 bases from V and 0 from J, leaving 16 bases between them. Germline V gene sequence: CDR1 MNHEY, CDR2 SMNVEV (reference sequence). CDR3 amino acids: CASSPLPTGSNYGYTF. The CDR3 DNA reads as TGTGCCAGCAGTCCTCTCCCGACTGGCTCTAACTATGGCTACACCTTC.

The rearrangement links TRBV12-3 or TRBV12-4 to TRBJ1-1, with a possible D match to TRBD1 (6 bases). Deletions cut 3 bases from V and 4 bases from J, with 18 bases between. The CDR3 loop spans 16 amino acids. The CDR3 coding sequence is TGTGCCAGCAGTTTTGGCCGCAGGGGAGTTAGCACTGAAGCTTTCTTT. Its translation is CASSFGRRGVSTEAFF.

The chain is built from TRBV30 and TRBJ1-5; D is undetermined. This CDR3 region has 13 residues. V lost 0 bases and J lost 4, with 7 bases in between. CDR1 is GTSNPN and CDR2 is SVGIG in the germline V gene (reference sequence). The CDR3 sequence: CAWSVGPNQPQHF. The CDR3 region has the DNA TGTGCCTGGAGTGTAGGCCCTAATCAGCCCCAGCATTTT.

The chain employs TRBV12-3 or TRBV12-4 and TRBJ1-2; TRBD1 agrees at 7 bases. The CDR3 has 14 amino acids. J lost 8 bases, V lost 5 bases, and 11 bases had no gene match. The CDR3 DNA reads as TGTGCCAGCAGTAGACCCGACAGGGTTTTGGGCTACACCTTC. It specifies CASSRPDRVLGYTF.

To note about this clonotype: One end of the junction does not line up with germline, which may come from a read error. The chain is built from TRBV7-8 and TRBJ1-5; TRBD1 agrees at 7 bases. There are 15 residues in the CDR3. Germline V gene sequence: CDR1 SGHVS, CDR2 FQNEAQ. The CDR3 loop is CASGLNRGYNQPQHF. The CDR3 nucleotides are TGTGCCAGCGGCTTGAACAGGGGATATAATCAGCCCCAGCATTTT.

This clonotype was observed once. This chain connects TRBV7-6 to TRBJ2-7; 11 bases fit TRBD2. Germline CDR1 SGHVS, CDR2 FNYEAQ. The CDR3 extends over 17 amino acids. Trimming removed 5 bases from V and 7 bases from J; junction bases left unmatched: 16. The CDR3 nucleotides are TGTGCCAGCAGCCCAAGATTAATAGCGGGAGGGCCGGGGGAGCAGTACTTC. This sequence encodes CASSPRLIAGGPGEQYF.

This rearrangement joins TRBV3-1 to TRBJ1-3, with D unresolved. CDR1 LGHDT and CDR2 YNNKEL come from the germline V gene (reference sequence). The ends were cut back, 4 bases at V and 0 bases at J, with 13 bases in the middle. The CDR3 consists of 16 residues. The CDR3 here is CASSRWQASSGNTIYF. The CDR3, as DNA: TGTGCCAGCAGCCGGTGGCAGGCAAGCTCTGGAAACACCATATATTTT.

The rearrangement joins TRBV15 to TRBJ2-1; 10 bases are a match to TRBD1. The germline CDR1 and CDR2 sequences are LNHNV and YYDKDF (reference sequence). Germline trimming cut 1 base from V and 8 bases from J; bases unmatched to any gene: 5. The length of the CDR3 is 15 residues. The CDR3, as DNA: TGTGCCACCAGCAGAGCAGGGACAGGGGATCATGAGCAGTTCTTC. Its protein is CATSRAGTGDHEQFF.

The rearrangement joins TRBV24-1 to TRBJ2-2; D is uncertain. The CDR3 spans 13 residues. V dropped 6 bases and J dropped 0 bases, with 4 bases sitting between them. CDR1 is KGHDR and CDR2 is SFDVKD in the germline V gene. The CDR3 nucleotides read TGTGCCACCAGTCCAGCGAACACCGGGGAGCTGTTTTTT. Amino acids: CATSPANTGELFF.

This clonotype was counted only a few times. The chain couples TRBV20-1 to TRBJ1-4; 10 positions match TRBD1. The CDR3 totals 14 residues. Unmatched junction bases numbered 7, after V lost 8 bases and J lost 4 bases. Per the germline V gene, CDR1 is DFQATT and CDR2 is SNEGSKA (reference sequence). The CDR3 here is CSPDRGDNNEKLFF. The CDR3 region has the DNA TGCAGTCCGGACAGGGGGGATAATAATGAAAAACTGTTTTTT.

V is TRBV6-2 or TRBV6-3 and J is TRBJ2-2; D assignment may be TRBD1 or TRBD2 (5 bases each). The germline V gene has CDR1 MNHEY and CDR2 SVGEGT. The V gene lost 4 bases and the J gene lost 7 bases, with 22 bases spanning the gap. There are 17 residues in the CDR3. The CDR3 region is CASSSPRGTSFIGELFF. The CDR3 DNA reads TGTGCCAGCAGTTCCCCCCGAGGGACCTCGTTTATCGGGGAGCTGTTTTTT.

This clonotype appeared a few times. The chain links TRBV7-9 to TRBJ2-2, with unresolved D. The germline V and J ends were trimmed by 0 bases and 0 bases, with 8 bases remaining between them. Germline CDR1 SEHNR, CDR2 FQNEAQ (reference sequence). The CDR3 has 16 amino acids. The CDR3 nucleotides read TGTGCCAGCAGCTTAGCCACGGCGGCGAACACCGGGGAGCTGTTTTTT. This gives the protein CASSLATAANTGELFF.

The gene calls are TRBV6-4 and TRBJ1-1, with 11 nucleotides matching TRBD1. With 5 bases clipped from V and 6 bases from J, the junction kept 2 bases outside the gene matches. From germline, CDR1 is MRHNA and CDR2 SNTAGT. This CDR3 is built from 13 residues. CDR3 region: CASSWTGGSEAFF. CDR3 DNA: TGTGCCAGCAGTTGGACAGGGGGCTCTGAAGCTTTCTTT.

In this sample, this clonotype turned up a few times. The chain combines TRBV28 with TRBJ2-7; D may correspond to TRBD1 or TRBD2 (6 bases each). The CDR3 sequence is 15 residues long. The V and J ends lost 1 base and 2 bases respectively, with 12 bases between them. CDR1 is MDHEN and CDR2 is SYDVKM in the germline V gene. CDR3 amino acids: CASSLYGGSTYEQYF. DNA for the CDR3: TGTGCCAGCAGTTTATACGGGGGCAGTACCTACGAGCAGTACTTC.

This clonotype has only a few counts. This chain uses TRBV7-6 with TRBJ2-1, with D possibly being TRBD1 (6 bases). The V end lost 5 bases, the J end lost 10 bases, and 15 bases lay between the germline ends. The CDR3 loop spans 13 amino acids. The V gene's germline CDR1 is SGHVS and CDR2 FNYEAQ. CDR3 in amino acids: CASSPYPGEEQFF. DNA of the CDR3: TGTGCCAGCAGCCCATATCCAGGGGAAGAGCAGTTCTTC.

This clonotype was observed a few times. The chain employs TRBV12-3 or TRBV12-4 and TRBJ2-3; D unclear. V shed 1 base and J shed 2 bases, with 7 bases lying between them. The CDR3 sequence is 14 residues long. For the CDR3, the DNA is TGTGCCAGCAGTTTAGAGAGCCACACAGATACGCAGTATTTT. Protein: CASSLESHTDTQYF.

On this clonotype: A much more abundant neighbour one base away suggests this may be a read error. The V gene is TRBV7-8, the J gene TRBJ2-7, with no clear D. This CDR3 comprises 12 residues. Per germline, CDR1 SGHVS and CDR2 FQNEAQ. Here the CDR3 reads CASSLELGERYF. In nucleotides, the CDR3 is TGTGCCAGCAGCTTAGAGTTAGGCGAGCGGTACTTC.

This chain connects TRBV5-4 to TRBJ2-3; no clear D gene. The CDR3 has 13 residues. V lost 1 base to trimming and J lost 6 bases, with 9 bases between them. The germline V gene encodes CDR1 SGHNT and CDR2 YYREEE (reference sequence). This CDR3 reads CASSLRSGDTQYF. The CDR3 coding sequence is TGTGCCAGCAGCTTGCGATCAGGCGATACGCAGTATTTT. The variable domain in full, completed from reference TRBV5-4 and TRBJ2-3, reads ETGVTQSPTHLIKTRGQQVTLRCSSQSGHNTVSWYQQALGQGPQFIFQYYREEENGRGNFPPRFSGLQFPNYSSELNVNALELDDSALYLCASSLRSGDTQYFGPGTRLTVL.

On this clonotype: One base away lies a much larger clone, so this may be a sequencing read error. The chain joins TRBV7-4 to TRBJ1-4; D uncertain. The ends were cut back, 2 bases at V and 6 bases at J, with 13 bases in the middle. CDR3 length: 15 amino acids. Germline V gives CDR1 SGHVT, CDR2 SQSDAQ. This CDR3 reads CASSLLPGMDEKLFF. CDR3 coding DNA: TGTGCCAGCAGCTTACTCCCGGGGATGGATGAAAAACTGTTTTTT.

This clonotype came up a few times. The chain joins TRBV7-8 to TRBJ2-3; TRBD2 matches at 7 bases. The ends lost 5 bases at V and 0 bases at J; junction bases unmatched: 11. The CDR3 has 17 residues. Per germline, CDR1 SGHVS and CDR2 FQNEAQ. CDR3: CASSPRTRDSSTDTQYF. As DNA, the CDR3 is TGTGCCAGCAGCCCTAGGACTAGGGACTCTAGCACAGATACGCAGTATTTT.

The CDR3 here is CASSLSLSGAGNTIYF. The CDR3 region has the DNA TGTGCCAGCAGTTTATCGCTTTCCGGGGCCGGCAACACCATATATTTT. V is TRBV27 and J is TRBJ1-3, with D possibly TRBD1 on 5 matching bases. CDR3 size: 16 residues. V lost 0 bases to trimming and J lost 7 bases, with 16 bases between them. Germline assignment: CDR1 MNHEY and CDR2 SMNVEV (reference sequence).